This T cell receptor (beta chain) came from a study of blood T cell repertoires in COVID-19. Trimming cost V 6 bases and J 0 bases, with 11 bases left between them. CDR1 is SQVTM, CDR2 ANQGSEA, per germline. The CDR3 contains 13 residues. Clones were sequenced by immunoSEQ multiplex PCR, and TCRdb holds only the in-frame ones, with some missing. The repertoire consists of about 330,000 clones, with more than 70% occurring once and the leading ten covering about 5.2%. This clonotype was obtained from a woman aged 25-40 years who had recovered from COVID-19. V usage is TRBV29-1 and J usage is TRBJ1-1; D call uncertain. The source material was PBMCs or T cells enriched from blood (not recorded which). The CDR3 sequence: CSVNGLMNTEAFF. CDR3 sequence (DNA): TGCAGCGTCAACGGTCTCATGAACACTGAAGCTTTCTTT.